A selection of T cell receptor beta chains follows, all from one sample in a study of shared clonotypes between healthy human individuals. Profiled with immunoSEQ multiplex PCR; TCRdb holds only in-frame clones, not every one. Found here are roughly 2.1 million clones, roughly 91% of them singletons; the top ten hold around 1.7%. The specimen sequenced was naive CD8+ T cells from PBMCs. The receptors here all came from a man between 18 and 35 years old in good health. Some clones in this sample may be carry-over from other donors' samples. Each CDR3 is given without its conserved first and last residue.

length,J,V,CDR3
14,TRBJ2-3,TRBV11-2,ASSSRLPSWADTQY
17,TRBJ2-2,TRBV19,ASTLYGTSGSFFTGELF
15,TRBJ2-6,TRBV11-2,ASSLILANSGANVLT
12,TRBJ2-1,TRBV27,ASRWAGQNNEQF
15,TRBJ2-5,TRBV7-6,ASSPAGLAGGRETQY
12,TRBJ1-5,TRBV6-5,ASSSRQGLEPQH
10,TRBJ2-1,TRBV9,ASSVAGYEQF
11,TRBJ1-2,TRBV7-3,ASSLGQGDGYT
14,TRBJ2-3,TRBV7-9,ASSINRGPSLITQY
16,TRBJ2-6,TRBV28,ASSLSAGTPSGANVLT
10,TRBJ1-5,TRBV28,ASSWGIGPQH
12,TRBJ2-7,TRBV4-3,ASSQVRDSYEQY
13,TRBJ2-5,TRBV4-3,ASSPSRGGGETQY
13,TRBJ2-1,TRBV7-8,ASSTGGPIHNEQF
13,TRBJ1-5,TRBV2,ASSEGRVPDQPQH
14,TRBJ2-7,TRBV6-8,ASSLSGLAGTYEQY
14,TRBJ2-7,TRBV4-1,ASSHYGTSRTYEQY
13,TRBJ1-1,TRBV27,ASSLTGYMNTEAF
12,TRBJ2-1,TRBV28,ASSFRLSYNEQF
13,TRBJ1-2,TRBV15,ATSTSLTASWGYT
14,TRBJ2-3,TRBV5-6,ASSLWTSATRDTQY
14,TRBJ1-2,TRBV5-4,ASRSLAASGVYGYT
12,TRBJ2-7,TRBV6-1,ASSSSGRSYEQY
13,TRBJ2-7,TRBV6-5,ASSQRAGPLYEQY
14,TRBJ1-4,TRBV4-1,ASSQVGGPTNEKLF
14,TRBJ2-1,TRBV11-2,ASSFNRIYSYNEQF